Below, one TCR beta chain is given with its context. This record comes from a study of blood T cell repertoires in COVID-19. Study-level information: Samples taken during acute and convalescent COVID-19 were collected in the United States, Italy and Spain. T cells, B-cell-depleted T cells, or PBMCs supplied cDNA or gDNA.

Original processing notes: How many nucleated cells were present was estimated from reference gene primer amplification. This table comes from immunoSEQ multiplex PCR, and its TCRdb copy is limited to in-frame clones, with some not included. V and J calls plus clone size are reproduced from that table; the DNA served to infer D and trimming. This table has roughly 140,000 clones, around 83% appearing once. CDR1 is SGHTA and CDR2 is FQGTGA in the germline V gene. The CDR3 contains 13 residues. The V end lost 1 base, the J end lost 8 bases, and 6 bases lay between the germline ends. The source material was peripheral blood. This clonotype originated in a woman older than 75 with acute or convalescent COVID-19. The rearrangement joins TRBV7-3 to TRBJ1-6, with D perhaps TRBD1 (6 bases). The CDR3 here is CASSLNRDSPLHF. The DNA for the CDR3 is TGTGCCAGCAGCTTAAACAGGGATTCACCCCTCCACTTT.